One and the same sample provided the 29 T cell receptor beta chains below, sequenced in a study of blood T cell repertoires in COVID-19 (dated by TCRdb to 2018 to 2020). Library preparation employed the immunoSEQ multiplex PCR assay. Sourced from immuneACCESS, this table was stored by TCRdb with only in-frame sequences that have V and J called. A share of the clones is absent; for the studies checked, an unresolved V gene accounts for under half, and the remainder has no known explanation. This sample has some 250,000 clones in its table, and over 75% of those were observed once. Roughly 0.8% of the sample belongs to the ten largest clones. Sequenced sample: peripheral blood. The receptors were gathered from a woman aged 30 to 39 with acute or convalescent COVID-19.

The chain carries TRBV19 and TRBJ1-6; D not resolved. CDR3 length: 12 amino acids. In germline, CDR1 is LNHDA, CDR2 SQIVND (reference sequence). With 5 bases removed from V and 13 bases from J, the gap between germline ends came to 12 bases. This CDR3 is CASSLSRPPLHF. Written as DNA, the CDR3 is TGTGCCAGTAGTCTATCGCGGCCCCCCCTCCACTTT.

The J gene is TRBJ2-2, the V gene TRBV5-4; tentatively, D is TRBD2 (5 bases). The CDR3 loop spans 14 amino acids. CDR1 SGHNT and CDR2 YYREEE come from the germline V gene (reference sequence). Trimming left V 2 bases short and J 5 bases short, with 10 bases between. DNA of the CDR3: TGTGCCAGCAGCTTAAAACTAGAGACCGGGGAGCTGTTTTTT. Protein sequence: CASSLKLETGELFF.

This clone came up once. The V call is TRBV9, the J call TRBJ1-1; maybe TRBD1 (5 bases). This CDR3 has 15 amino acids. CDR1 and CDR2 (germline): SGDLS, YYNGEE. The V end was cut by 4 bases, the J end by 0 bases, with 13 bases between. The CDR3 is CASSRDSALNTEAFF. CDR3 nucleotides: TGTGCCAGCAGCAGAGACAGCGCCTTGAACACTGAAGCTTTCTTT.

CDR3 amino acids: CASSFVSGQLAKNIQYF. Written as DNA, the CDR3 is TGTGCCAGCAGCTTCGTTTCGGGACAGCTAGCCAAAAACATTCAGTACTTC. The chain couples TRBV7-2 to TRBJ2-4, with TRBD1 matching 7 bases. The CDR3 spans 17 residues. V shed 3 bases and J 0 bases; nucleotides not matched to a gene: 8. Germline V gene lookup returns CDR1 SGHTA and CDR2 FQGNSA.

This chain links TRBV27 with TRBJ1-5, with 9 positions matching TRBD1. The CDR3 totals 16 residues. CDR1 and CDR2 from the germline V gene are MNHEY and SMNVEV (reference sequence). V was clipped by 6 bases and J by 0 bases; unmatched bases: 6. Here the CDR3 reads CASRRTGGISNQPQHF. DNA of the CDR3: TGTGCCAGCAGGAGAACAGGGGGCATTAGCAATCAGCCCCAGCATTTT.

A single count supports this clone. This rearrangement joins TRBV11-2 to TRBJ2-5, with 11 bases fitting TRBD2. Germline CDR1 and CDR2: SGHAT and FQNNGV. This CDR3 is 16 amino acids long. V lost 1 base and J lost 4; bases outside the gene matches: 5. In DNA form, the CDR3 reads TGTGCCAGCAGCTTAGGACGTAGCGGGAGGGGAGAGACCCAGTACTTC. Its translation is CASSLGRSGRGETQYF. The entire variable domain, with the rest obtained from reference TRBV11-2 and TRBJ2-5, is as follows: EAGVAQSPRYKIIEKRQSVAFWCNPISGHATLYWYQQILGQGPKLLIQFQNNGVVDDSQLPKDRFSAERLKGVDSTLKIQPAKLEDSAVYLCASSLGRSGRGETQYFGPGTRLLVL.

V usage is TRBV7-2 and J usage is TRBJ2-2; 10 bases match TRBD2. V lost 4 bases and J lost 4; bases outside the gene matches: 6. There are 16 residues in the CDR3. Germline V gene data show CDR1 as SGHTA and CDR2 as FQGNSA. CDR3 in amino acids: CASSWVAGGPTGELFF. CDR3 nucleotide sequence: TGTGCCAGCAGCTGGGTAGCGGGAGGACCCACCGGGGAGCTGTTTTTT.

The chain combines TRBV20-1 with TRBJ2-5; TRBD2 aligns across 9 bases. Germline V gives CDR1 DFQATT, CDR2 SNEGSKA (reference sequence). V lost 3 bases to trimming and J lost 5 bases; unmatched junction nucleotides: 13. This CDR3 is 16 amino acids long. CDR3 sequence reads: CSASLVAGVRDETQYF. In DNA, the CDR3 is TGCAGTGCTAGTTTAGTAGCGGGAGTGCGGGATGAGACCCAGTACTTC.

The genes are TRBV6-5 and TRBJ2-1; 11 nucleotides match TRBD2. V trimming: 2 bases; J trimming: 9 bases; junction bases outside the gene matches: 6. The length of the CDR3 is 15 residues. Germline V CDR1 and CDR2: MNHEY, SVGAGI. The CDR3, as DNA: TGTGCCAGCAGTTACAAGCTAGCGGGAGGTGGTGAGCAGTTCTTC. It yields the protein CASSYKLAGGGEQFF.

The chain joins TRBV2 to TRBJ2-1; D possibly corresponds to TRBD2 (6 bases). CDR1 is SNHLY and CDR2 is FYNNEI in the germline V gene. Trimming left V 6 bases short and J 8 bases short, with 20 bases between. This CDR3 has 15 residues. CDR3 in amino acids: CASRGGLERRDEQFF. The DNA of the CDR3 is TGTGCCAGCAGGGGGGGACTTGAGCGTCGGGATGAGCAGTTCTTC.

The V and J genes are TRBV19 and TRBJ1-4; possibly TRBD1 for D (6 bases). The V end was cut by 4 bases, the J end by 5 bases, with 11 bases between. Per germline, CDR1 LNHDA and CDR2 SQIVND (reference sequence). The CDR3 totals 14 residues. In DNA, the CDR3 is TGTGCCAGTAGTACAGGGGCTCGAAATGAAAAACTGTTTTTT. This encodes CASSTGARNEKLFF.

The chain recombines TRBV19 with TRBJ1-1, with TRBD1 matching over 8 bases. Germline V CDR1 and CDR2: LNHDA, SQIVND (reference sequence). The CDR3 is made up of 17 amino acids. V dropped 10 bases and J dropped 0; count of bases not matched to a gene: 16. The CDR3 loop reads CATKLTGTGYMNTEAFF. As DNA, the CDR3 is TGTGCCACAAAATTAACCGGGACAGGTTATATGAACACTGAAGCTTTCTTT.

V usage is TRBV7-6 and J usage is TRBJ2-7; D may be TRBD1 (6 bases). The length of the CDR3 is 14 residues. V was pared by 3 bases and J by 1 base, with 10 bases between. Germline-derived CDR1 and CDR2 are SGHVS and FNYEAQ. The DNA of the CDR3 is TGTGCCAGCAGCTTTCGAACAGGGTCCTACGAGCAGTACTTC. Amino acid sequence: CASSFRTGSYEQYF.

The rearrangement joins TRBV5-1 to TRBJ2-7; D possibly corresponds to TRBD2 (6 bases). Per germline, CDR1 SGHRS and CDR2 YFSETQ. The CDR3 has 14 amino acids. Trimming removed 2 bases at V and 3 bases at J, with 12 bases between. CDR3 in amino acids: CASSFLGEDYEQYF. CDR3 sequence (DNA): TGCGCCAGCAGCTTTTTGGGGGAGGACTACGAGCAGTACTTC.

This rearrangement joins TRBV15 to TRBJ2-3; 9 positions match TRBD1. This CDR3 has 14 residues. Germline V gene data show CDR1 as LNHNV and CDR2 as YYDKDF (reference sequence). With V trimmed by 5 bases and J by 3 bases, 3 bases remained unmatched. CDR3 coding DNA: TGTGCCACCAGCCGGGACAGGGCGACAGATACGCAGTATTTT. Translation: CATSRDRATDTQYF.

This chain links TRBV9 with TRBJ2-1; the D is unclear. This CDR3 spans 13 amino acids. CDR1 is SGDLS and CDR2 is YYNGEE in the germline V gene. V was trimmed by 2 bases and J by 5 bases, leaving 8 bases between them. DNA of the CDR3: TGTGCCAGCAGCGTTAGAGTGGACAATGAGCAGTTCTTC. Translation: CASSVRVDNEQFF.

This clone has just a few counts. V gene TRBV9 combines with J gene TRBJ2-7, with 9 bases that match TRBD2. Germline-derived CDR1 and CDR2 are SGDLS and YYNGEE. The CDR3 is 16 amino acids. The J segment lost 0 bases and the V segment lost 0 bases, leaving 4 bases of the junction unmatched. Written as DNA, the CDR3 is TGTGCCAGCAGCGTAGCCCCGACTAGCGGCTCCTACGAGCAGTACTTC. This encodes CASSVAPTSGSYEQYF. The full variable domain, in which reference TRBV9 and TRBJ2-7 provide the parts outside the CDR3, is DSGVTQTPKHLITATGQRVTLRCSPRSGDLSVYWYQQSLDQGLQFLIQYYNGEERAKGNILERFSAQQFPDLHSELNLSSLELGDSALYFCASSVAPTSGSYEQYFGPGTRLTVT.

This sequence joins TRBV4-2 and TRBJ2-1; TRBD2 matches at 11 bases. V trimming: 4 bases; J trimming: 9 bases; junction bases outside the gene matches: 17. Looked up from germline, CDR1 is LGHNA and CDR2 is YNFKEQ. This CDR3 is 18 amino acids long. CDR3 protein: CASSPGPFTSGRTSEQFF. The CDR3 bases are TGTGCCAGCAGCCCGGGCCCCTTCACTAGCGGGAGAACGAGTGAGCAGTTCTTC.

The V gene is TRBV12-3 or TRBV12-4, the J gene TRBJ1-5, with no clear D. The length of the CDR3 is 13 residues. Trimming left V 5 bases short and J 3 bases short, with 8 bases between. The CDR3 here is CASSNRTNQPQHF. The CDR3 DNA is TGTGCCAGCAGTAACAGAACCAATCAGCCCCAGCATTTT.

The chain joins TRBV6-4 to TRBJ1-3; TRBD1 aligns across 7 bases. Germline V lookup: CDR1 MRHNA, CDR2 SNTAGT. Trimming removed 8 bases from V and 2 bases from J; junction bases left unmatched: 6. The CDR3 is made up of 14 amino acids. The CDR3 protein is CASAQGTPGNTIYF. The CDR3 DNA is TGTGCCAGCGCACAGGGGACCCCTGGAAACACCATATATTTT.

The chain is built from TRBV12-3 or TRBV12-4 and TRBJ2-5; no definite D call. This CDR3 is built from 12 residues. V lost 7 bases and J lost 3, with 9 bases in between. The CDR3 here is CASTPLKETQYF. The CDR3 DNA is TGTGCCAGCACCCCACTGAAAGAGACCCAGTACTTC.

In this sample, this clone turned up once. The chain has TRBV7-7 and TRBJ2-1; 14 nucleotides align to TRBD2. The CDR3 runs 20 residues. Trimming took 5 bases from V and 7 from J; bases not matched to a gene: 19. The V gene's germline CDR1 is SSHAT and CDR2 FNYEAQ (reference sequence). Here the CDR3 reads CASSPRSGQGLAGAGNEQFF. The CDR3 DNA sequence: TGTGCCAGCAGCCCTAGATCGGGACAGGGACTAGCGGGAGCTGGGAATGAGCAGTTCTTC.

This chain connects TRBV11-3 to TRBJ2-7; 13 bases are shared with TRBD2. With V trimmed by 4 bases and J by 0 bases, 3 bases remained unmatched. The germline V gene has CDR1 SGHNT and CDR2 YENEEA. This CDR3 contains 16 residues. For the CDR3, the DNA is TGTGCCAGCAGCTCAGGGACTAGCGGGATCTCCTACGAGCAGTACTTC. Translation gives CASSSGTSGISYEQYF.

The V and J genes are TRBV29-1 and TRBJ1-5, with 7 bases aligning to TRBD1. The trim removed 6 bases at V and 5 bases at J, leaving 10 bases unmatched. The CDR3 spans 14 residues. Germline values: CDR1 SQVTM, CDR2 ANQGSEA. The CDR3 is CSVRNDREDQPQHF. The CDR3 bases are TGCAGCGTCCGGAATGACAGGGAGGATCAGCCCCAGCATTTT.

The chain is built from TRBV6-2 or TRBV6-3 and TRBJ2-7, with D uncertain. CDR1 is MNHEY, CDR2 SVGEGT, per germline. The CDR3 has 13 amino acids. V lost 1 base and J lost 3, with 7 bases in between. The chain's CDR3 is CASSYWPDYEQYF. In DNA form, the CDR3 reads TGTGCCAGCAGTTACTGGCCAGACTACGAGCAGTACTTC.

The rearrangement joins TRBV25-1 to TRBJ2-7; D uncertain. Trimming cost V 1 base and J 5 bases, with 9 bases left between them. The CDR3 has 13 residues. Germline V gene lookup returns CDR1 MGHDK and CDR2 SYGVNS. The CDR3 is CASSESQYHEQYF. CDR3 sequence (DNA): TGTGCCAGCAGTGAATCGCAGTACCACGAGCAGTACTTC.

This clone appeared once. V usage is TRBV5-5 and J usage is TRBJ2-5, with D tentatively TRBD2 (6 bases). Per the germline V gene, CDR1 is SGHKS and CDR2 is YYEKEE (reference sequence). The CDR3 sequence is 14 residues long. Trimming stripped 0 bases from V and 4 bases from J, with 10 bases between. CDR3 sequence (DNA): TGTGCCAGCAGCTTGGAGGCGGGATTAGAGACCCAGTACTTC. This encodes CASSLEAGLETQYF.

The gene calls are TRBV9 and TRBJ2-2; D is perhaps TRBD2 (6 bases). Trimming cost V 4 bases and J 7 bases, with 14 bases left between them. This CDR3 contains 14 residues. Per the germline V gene, CDR1 is SGDLS and CDR2 is YYNGEE. The CDR3 sequence: CASSPLWGGGELFF. The CDR3 DNA reads TGTGCCAGCAGCCCCCTGTGGGGAGGCGGGGAGCTGTTTTTT.

J is TRBJ2-3 and V is TRBV15; TRBD1 might be the D (6 bases). The V gene's germline CDR1 is LNHNV and CDR2 YYDKDF (reference sequence). The CDR3 has 17 amino acids. The germline V and J ends were trimmed by 4 bases and 1 base, with 18 bases remaining between them. The CDR3: CATSKARGSRGTDTQYF. CDR3 nucleotides: TGTGCCACCAGCAAGGCCAGGGGCTCTCGGGGCACAGATACGCAGTATTTT.